Below are 30 T cell receptor beta chains sequenced from a single sample in a study of cytomegalovirus exposure and HLA in healthy donors. The study ran its PCR with 60 Vbeta and 13 Jbeta primers. Libraries were prepared by immunoSEQ multiplex PCR; TCRdb keeps only in-frame clonotypes and omits some of them. The repertoire includes about 130,000 clones, 80% of them detected once, and 1% sits in the top ten. The sample comprised PBMCs. These receptors came from a man in his forties in good health and CMV-seronegative.

The chain links TRBV15 to TRBJ2-5; 9 bases line up with TRBD1. CDR3 length: 19 amino acids. CDR1 LNHNV and CDR2 YYDKDF come from the germline V gene (reference sequence). After removal of 6 bases from V and 5 bases from J, the junction contained 22 bases not matched to a gene. CDR3 sequence reads: CATSLGQGGGGDVGETQYF. CDR3 coding DNA: TGTGCCACCAGTTTGGGACAGGGCGGTGGGGGAGACGTGGGGGAGACCCAGTACTTC.

This chain uses TRBV5-1 with TRBJ1-1, with D unclear. Germline assignment: CDR1 SGHRS and CDR2 YFSETQ. Trimming left V 1 base short and J 6 bases short, with 16 bases between. This CDR3 spans 15 amino acids. The CDR3 DNA reads as TGCGCCAGCAGCTTGACAGACACGCGCTGGGCTGAAGCTTTCTTT. As protein: CASSLTDTRWAEAFF.

The chain joins TRBV18 to TRBJ1-4; D gene ambiguous. CDR3 size: 12 residues. Germline V gene lookup returns CDR1 KGHSH and CDR2 LQKENI. The V and J ends lost 6 bases and 8 bases respectively, with 10 bases between them. This CDR3 is CASSPEKEKLFF. CDR3 nucleotide sequence: TGTGCCAGCTCGCCCGAGAAGGAAAAACTGTTTTTT.

The genes are TRBV28 and TRBJ1-2, with 9 positions matching TRBD1. The germline CDR1 and CDR2 sequences are MDHEN and SYDVKM. The CDR3 extends over 15 amino acids. The junction had 8 bases not matched to a gene; V was cut back by 5 bases and J by 4 bases. The chain's CDR3 is CASSVRPGQGYGYTF. Written as DNA, the CDR3 is TGTGCCAGCAGTGTTCGACCGGGACAGGGCTATGGCTACACCTTC.

This clone has only one observation. V gene TRBV20-1 combines with J gene TRBJ2-5, with D possibly TRBD2 on 5 matching bases. There are 11 residues in the CDR3. V was shortened by 4 bases and J by 5 bases, with 8 bases between the two germline ends. Germline V gives CDR1 DFQATT, CDR2 SNEGSKA (reference sequence). CDR3 nucleotides: TGCAGTGCTATACTAGACGAGACCCAGTACTTC. This encodes CSAILDETQYF.

The rearrangement joins TRBV7-2 to TRBJ1-5, with 9 positions matching TRBD1. The CDR3 is made up of 16 amino acids. Germline V gene data show CDR1 as SGHTA and CDR2 as FQGNSA. With 5 bases clipped from V and 2 bases from J, the junction kept 7 bases outside the gene matches. The CDR3 is CASSQQGAVGNQPQHF. The CDR3 DNA sequence: TGTGCCAGCAGCCAACAGGGGGCGGTAGGCAATCAGCCCCAGCATTTT.

This chain links TRBV11-2 with TRBJ2-5, with TRBD1 matching over 9 bases. V lost 5 bases to trimming and J lost 10 bases; unmatched junction nucleotides: 17. The length of the CDR3 is 16 residues. Germline CDR1 SGHAT, CDR2 FQNNGV. The CDR3 DNA reads TGTGCCAGCAGCCCCGCCCCCGGACAGGGGAAGTTTTGCCAGTACTTC. Translation gives CASSPAPGQGKFCQYF.

This clone was seen a handful of times. The gene calls are TRBV6-1 and TRBJ1-1, with 8 bases identical to TRBD1. Per germline, CDR1 MNHNS and CDR2 SASEGT. Trimming removed 11 bases from V and 5 bases from J; junction bases left unmatched: 10. This CDR3 comprises 13 residues. The CDR3 bases are TGTGCCGCTACCGGGACAGGCGAAACTGAAGCTTTCTTT. Translated, it gives CAATGTGETEAFF.

This clone was detected once. The chain recombines TRBV6-6 with TRBJ2-2; 15 nucleotides agree with TRBD2. The CDR3 spans 16 residues. With V trimmed by 6 bases and J by 5 bases, 4 bases remained unmatched. Germline V lookup: CDR1 MNHNY, CDR2 SVGAGI (reference sequence). The CDR3 sequence: CASSKGLAGGTGELFF. The CDR3 DNA reads TGTGCCAGCAGCAAGGGACTAGCGGGAGGTACCGGGGAGCTGTTTTTT.

This chain links TRBV5-1 with TRBJ2-1; 9 bases align to TRBD2. The length of the CDR3 is 15 residues. Per the germline V gene, CDR1 is SGHRS and CDR2 is YFSETQ. Losses at the gene ends were 3 bases for V and 3 bases for J; bases not matched to a gene: 4. For the CDR3, the DNA is TGCGCCAGCAGCTCGAGCGGGGGGATCTACAATGAGCAGTTCTTC. Its translation: CASSSSGGIYNEQFF.

This sequence joins TRBV2 and TRBJ2-5, with 7 bases identical to TRBD1. The CDR3 covers 15 residues. Germline-derived CDR1 and CDR2 are SNHLY and FYNNEI. The V gene end was trimmed by 3 bases and the J gene end by 2 bases; junction bases not matched to a gene: 6. CDR3 sequence reads: CASSEGQLPQETQYF. For the CDR3, the DNA is TGTGCCAGCAGTGAGGGACAGTTGCCACAAGAGACCCAGTACTTC.

The chain couples TRBV19 to TRBJ1-6, with D unclear. V dropped 9 bases and J dropped 15 bases, with 9 bases sitting between them. From germline, CDR1 is LNHDA and CDR2 SQIVND (reference sequence). The CDR3 is 9 residues long. The CDR3 DNA is TGTGCCAGAGACTTCTTCCTCCACTTT. Its translation: CARDFFLHF.

The chain recombines TRBV4-1 with TRBJ2-3; 12 bases align to TRBD2. The germline gives CDR1 MGHRA, CDR2 YSYEKL. J was trimmed by 4 bases and V by 4 bases; bases with no gene match: 12. The CDR3 loop spans 18 amino acids. CDR3 in amino acids: CASSPQRWLAGGADTQYF. CDR3 DNA: TGCGCCAGCAGCCCCCAGAGGTGGCTAGCGGGAGGGGCAGATACGCAGTATTTT.

This sequence joins TRBV29-1 and TRBJ2-3; TRBD1 matches 9 bases. The CDR3 runs to 14 residues. Germline V gives CDR1 SQVTM, CDR2 ANQGSEA. The ends lost 6 bases at V and 6 bases at J; junction bases unmatched: 10. The CDR3 coding sequence is TGCAGCGTACCCGGGACAGGGACCTTTGATACGCAGTATTTT. Amino acids: CSVPGTGTFDTQYF.

This clone was seen only a few times. The V and J genes are TRBV6-6 and TRBJ1-5; 9 positions match TRBD1. The germline V gene has CDR1 MNHNY and CDR2 SVGAGI (reference sequence). This CDR3 region has 16 residues. The J segment lost 7 bases and the V segment lost 4 bases, leaving 11 bases of the junction unmatched. The CDR3 protein is CASSSGTGPFGQPQHF. CDR3 bases: TGTGCCAGCAGTTCCGGGACAGGGCCTTTTGGCCAGCCCCAGCATTTT.

V gene TRBV7-2 combines with J gene TRBJ1-2, with 7 bases that match TRBD1. V was pared by 5 bases and J by 0 bases, with 15 bases of the junction left unmatched. The CDR3 has 18 amino acids. CDR1 is SGHTA and CDR2 is FQGNSA in the germline V gene. Here the CDR3 reads CASSLRVDVGTANYGYTF. DNA of the CDR3: TGTGCCAGCAGCCTTAGGGTAGACGTCGGGACAGCTAACTATGGCTACACCTTC.

The chain is built from TRBV28 and TRBJ1-2; perhaps TRBD1 as D (5 bases). The V gene's germline CDR1 is MDHEN and CDR2 SYDVKM. There are 14 residues in the CDR3. V gave up 4 bases and J gave up 8 bases, with 17 bases separating them. The CDR3 bases are TGTGCCAGCAGTTCCCCCGGAGGGGCGCGCGGCTACACCTTC. This sequence encodes CASSSPGGARGYTF.

This clone showed up just once. The V gene is TRBV7-2, the J gene TRBJ1-5, with no clear D. The germline V gene encodes CDR1 SGHTA and CDR2 FQGNSA. The germline V and J ends were trimmed by 3 bases and 6 bases, with 6 bases remaining between them. The CDR3 runs to 12 residues. CDR3 residues: CASSFPSQPQHF. The CDR3 DNA is TGTGCCAGCAGCTTTCCTAGTCAGCCCCAGCATTTT.

This CDR3 is CATMGQGASGANVLTF. In nucleotides, the CDR3 is TGTGCCACCATGGGACAGGGGGCCTCTGGGGCCAACGTCCTGACTTTC. This chain joins TRBV10-3 and TRBJ2-6; 12 bases match TRBD1. In germline, CDR1 is ENHRY, CDR2 SYGVKD. V shed 10 bases, J shed 0 bases, and the junction held 4 bases outside the gene matches. This CDR3 region has 16 residues.

The CDR3 spells CASSSPGQRYEQYF. The CDR3 DNA reads as TGTGCCAGCAGCTCCCCCGGACAGCGCTACGAGCAGTACTTC. This rearrangement joins TRBV7-2 to TRBJ2-7, with a possible D match to TRBD1 (6 bases). This CDR3 has 14 amino acids. Germline assignment: CDR1 SGHTA and CDR2 FQGNSA. Trimming removed 4 bases at V and 3 bases at J, with 13 bases between.

The chain's CDR3 is CATSIAGGSNEQFF. CDR3 sequence (DNA): TGTGCCACCAGCATCGCGGGAGGCTCCAATGAGCAGTTCTTC. The genes are TRBV15 and TRBJ2-1; 8 bases align to TRBD2. CDR3 length: 14 amino acids. J gave up 6 bases and V 4 bases, and 5 bases lay outside the gene matches. Looked up from germline, CDR1 is LNHNV and CDR2 is YYDKDF (reference sequence).

The rearrangement links TRBV7-6 to TRBJ1-4; the match to TRBD1 covers 8 bases. CDR3 length equals 15 residues. The V gene end was trimmed by 1 base and the J gene end by 8 bases; junction bases not matched to a gene: 6. Germline V gives CDR1 SGHVS, CDR2 FNYEAQ. Written as DNA, the CDR3 is TGTGCCAGCAGCTTAGACGACAGGGGATCCGAAAAACTGTTTTTT. Amino acids: CASSLDDRGSEKLFF. Full variable domain (rest looked up from reference TRBV7-6 and TRBJ1-4): GAGVSQSPRYKVTKRGQDVALRCDPISGHVSLYWYRQALGQGPEFLTYFNYEAQQDKSGLPNDRFSAERPEGSISTLTIQRTEQRDSAMYRCASSLDDRGSEKLFFGSGTQLSVL.

The chain has TRBV7-2 and TRBJ2-2, with 10 nucleotides matching TRBD2. CDR1 and CDR2 (germline): SGHTA, FQGNSA. Trimming removed 10 bases from V and 0 bases from J; junction bases left unmatched: 14. The CDR3 totals 18 residues. The CDR3 DNA sequence: TGTGCCATCTCAGGAGTAGCGGGGGGCTTCGCGAACACCGGGGAGCTGTTTTTT. Translation gives CAISGVAGGFANTGELFF. Full variable domain (remainder filled in from reference TRBV7-2 and TRBJ2-2): GAGVSQSPSNKVTEKGKDVELRCDPISGHTALYWYRQSLGQGLEFLIYFQGNSAPDKSGLPSDRFSAERTGGSVSTLTIQRTQQEDSAVYLCAISGVAGGFANTGELFFGEGSRLTVL.

The chain links TRBV5-1 to TRBJ2-1; D not resolved. Trimming stripped 8 bases from V and 5 bases from J, with 11 bases between. CDR3 length: 12 residues. Germline CDR1 is SGHRS and CDR2 is YFSETQ. The CDR3 reads CASRINNNEQFF. CDR3 sequence (DNA): TGCGCCAGTCGTATTAATAACAATGAGCAGTTCTTC.

The rearrangement joins TRBV27 to TRBJ2-7, with D possibly TRBD2 on 5 matching bases. CDR3 length: 14 amino acids. Germline V CDR1 and CDR2: MNHEY, SMNVEV (reference sequence). The V end was cut by 5 bases, the J end by 2 bases, with 13 bases between. DNA of the CDR3: TGTGCCAGCAGTCCACTAGGGTCCCCCTACGAGCAGTACTTC. It translates to CASSPLGSPYEQYF.

Of note for this clone: At one boundary the junction diverges from the germline segment, which might be a read error. Other DNA sequences within the sample encode an identical CDR3. The chain joins TRBV25-1 to TRBJ1-6; no clear D gene. Germline lookup yields CDR1 MGHDK and CDR2 SYGVNS. This CDR3 contains 15 residues. The CDR3 spells CASSQGRVEGSPLHF. The CDR3 nucleotides are TGCGCCAGCAGTCAAGGGAGGGTTGAAGGTTCACCCCTCCACTTT.

The V call is TRBV2, the J call TRBJ2-5; no reliable D call. The J call may be wrong; the DNA end is better matched by TRBJ2-7. CDR3 length: 13 amino acids. CDR1 and CDR2 from the germline V gene are SNHLY and FYNNEI. The CDR3 is CASSEVVYNEQYF. The DNA of the CDR3 is TGTGCCAGCAGTGAAGTCGTGTATAACGAGCAGTACTTC.

CDR3 nucleotides: TGTGCCAGCAGCCCTGAGTCGGTGGTCCAGTACTTC. It yields the protein CASSPESVVQYF. This chain uses TRBV11-2 with TRBJ2-5; D gene uncertain. Trimming pared 5 bases from V and 10 bases from J, leaving 14 bases between. The germline V gene has CDR1 SGHAT and CDR2 FQNNGV. CDR3 length: 12 amino acids.

This sequence joins TRBV10-2 and TRBJ2-7; possible D gene TRBD2, 6 bases. V shed 2 bases and J shed 8 bases, with 13 bases lying between them. Germline V CDR1 and CDR2: WSHSY, SAAADI. The CDR3 length is 13 residues. CDR3 in amino acids: CASSEVWGRQQYF. The CDR3 bases are TGCGCCAGCAGTGAGGTCTGGGGGAGGCAGCAGTACTTC.

The chain has TRBV5-6 and TRBJ1-6; D not certain. The V gene's germline CDR1 is SGHDT and CDR2 YYEEEE. This CDR3 spans 17 amino acids. The germline V and J ends were trimmed by 4 bases and 0 bases, with 14 bases remaining between them. In DNA form, the CDR3 reads TGTGCCAGCAGCCCCAGACGGAGTAGCTCCTATAATTCACCCCTCCACTTT. This encodes CASSPRRSSSYNSPLHF.